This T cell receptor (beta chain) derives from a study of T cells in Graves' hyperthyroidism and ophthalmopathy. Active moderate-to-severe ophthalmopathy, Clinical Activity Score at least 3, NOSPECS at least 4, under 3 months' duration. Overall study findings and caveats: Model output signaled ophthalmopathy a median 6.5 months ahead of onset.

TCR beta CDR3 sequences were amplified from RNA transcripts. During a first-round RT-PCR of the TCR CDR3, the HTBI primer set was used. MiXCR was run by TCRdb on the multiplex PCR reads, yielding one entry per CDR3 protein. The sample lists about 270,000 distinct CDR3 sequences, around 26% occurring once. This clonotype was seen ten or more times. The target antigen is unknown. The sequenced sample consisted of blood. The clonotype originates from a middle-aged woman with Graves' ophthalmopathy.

CDR3 in amino acids: CASSLAPSGTYEQYF. In nucleotides, the CDR3 is TGCGCCAGCAGCTTGGCTCCTAGCGGGACCTACGAGCAGTACTTC. V usage is TRBV5-1 and J usage is TRBJ2-7; 9 bases are shared with TRBD2. The CDR3 covers 15 residues. V gave up 0 bases and J gave up 2 bases; unmatched junction bases: 3. CDR1 is SGHRS, CDR2 YFSETQ, per germline.